This TCR beta chain derives from a study of OX40 agonist ivuxolimab in advanced cancers. Study-wide background: Ivuxolimab, an antibody acting as an agonist of OX40 (CD134), was used to treat patients.

Trimming removed 5 bases at V and 10 bases at J, with 15 bases between. This CDR3 is 14 amino acids long. The germline V gene has CDR1 MNHEY and CDR2 SVGAGI. Profiled with immunoSEQ multiplex PCR; TCRdb holds only in-frame clones, not every one. The sample holds fewer than 70,000 clones; more than 70% are singletons and the top ten take 1% to 1.2%. Study conclusions and caveats: With doses of 0.1-3.0 mg/kg, partial responders showed among the lowest clonal expansion.

As for this clone: Its antigen remains unidentified.

The source is an adult with an advanced solid tumor such as melanoma, head and neck, liver or kidney cancer. Sequenced material: CD4+ or CD8+ T cells sorted from blood, taken in a trial of the OX40 agonist ivuxolimab. This chain uses TRBV6-5 with TRBJ1-6; no firm D call. The CDR3, as DNA: TGTGCCAGCAGTCCCGAAGGACGTAGGTCACCCCTCCACTTT. It specifies CASSPEGRRSPLHF.